This entry lists 12 T cell receptor beta chains sequenced from one sample in a study of cytomegalovirus exposure and HLA in healthy donors. Amplification used 60 Vbeta primers and 13 Jbeta primers. Here immunoSEQ multiplex PCR was the method, and the copy in TCRdb shows in-frame clones only, minus some. The table includes around 90,000 clones, 85% detected once. The sample was PBMCs. These receptor sequences come from a middle-aged man in good health and CMV-seropositive.

This clone has only one observation. This chain joins TRBV29-1 and TRBJ2-7; 7 bases fit TRBD2. Per the germline V gene, CDR1 is SQVTM and CDR2 is ANQGSEA. The CDR3 loop spans 16 amino acids. Trimming removed 6 bases from V and 1 base from J; junction bases left unmatched: 15. DNA of the CDR3: TGCAGCGTCCTCGGAGGGAGGGCCGGGATTTCCTACGAGCAGTACTTC. This codes for CSVLGGRAGISYEQYF.

The V and J genes are TRBV10-3 and TRBJ2-5; the match to TRBD1 covers 12 bases. From germline, CDR1 is ENHRY and CDR2 SYGVKD. The CDR3 length is 13 residues. V shed 9 bases and J 5 bases; nucleotides not matched to a gene: 4. CDR3 loop: CAIGTGGRETQYF. The CDR3 DNA is TGTGCCATAGGGACAGGGGGCCGGGAGACCCAGTACTTC.

The chain joins TRBV6-1 to TRBJ2-5; weak D call: TRBD2 (5 bases). The DNA matches TRBJ2-7 better at its end, which makes the J call doubtful. This CDR3 comprises 13 residues. Looked up from germline, CDR1 is MNHNS and CDR2 is SASEGT. In DNA, the CDR3 is TGTGCCAGCTGCGGGCAGCTACTCTACGAGCAGTACTTC. Translating it yields CASCGQLLYEQYF.

This chain uses TRBV9 with TRBJ1-5; D is unresolved. The length of the CDR3 is 15 residues. Trimming removed 0 bases from V and 0 bases from J, with 7 bases in between. Germline CDR1 and CDR2: SGDLS and YYNGEE. The CDR3: CASSVGADSNQPQHF. CDR3 DNA sequence: TGTGCCAGCAGCGTAGGGGCAGATAGCAATCAGCCCCAGCATTTT.

V and J are TRBV19 and TRBJ1-1, with a tentative D call TRBD1 (6 bases). In germline, CDR1 is LNHDA, CDR2 SQIVND (reference sequence). V was shortened by 6 bases and J by 3 bases, with 17 bases between the two germline ends. The CDR3 runs to 15 residues. Written as DNA, the CDR3 is TGTGCCAGTAGAATCGGGGGGGCGGGGGACACTGAAGCTTTCTTT. It translates to CASRIGGAGDTEAFF.

V gene TRBV6-1 combines with J gene TRBJ1-5, with 7 bases that match TRBD1. The trim removed 3 bases at V and 6 bases at J, leaving 2 bases unmatched. Germline loops: CDR1 MNHNS, CDR2 SASEGT. This CDR3 is 13 amino acids long. In DNA, the CDR3 is TGTGCCAGCAGTGAGCAGGGGGGTCAGCCCCAGCATTTT. Amino acid sequence: CASSEQGGQPQHF.

The rearrangement uses TRBV4-2 and TRBJ2-5, with a tentative D call TRBD1 (6 bases). The V end was cut by 4 bases, the J end by 1 base, with 16 bases between. Germline CDR1 LGHNA, CDR2 YNFKEQ. This CDR3 is 16 amino acids long. CDR3 DNA sequence: TGTGCCAGCAGCCTCGCCGCCGCAGGGGCCCAAGAGACCCAGTACTTC. Translated: CASSLAAAGAQETQYF.

This clone was recorded once. This chain uses TRBV6-6 with TRBJ2-2, with D tentatively TRBD1 (6 bases). CDR3 length: 13 amino acids. Trimming removed 7 bases at V and 6 bases at J, with 12 bases between. Germline CDR1 and CDR2: MNHNY and SVGAGI (reference sequence). CDR3 in amino acids: CASTKGQPGELFF. CDR3 DNA sequence: TGTGCCAGCACCAAAGGACAGCCCGGGGAGCTGTTTTTT.

This clone was detected only a few times. The rearrangement joins TRBV5-1 to TRBJ2-1; unclear D gene. The CDR3 extends over 11 amino acids. The V gene lost 4 bases and the J gene lost 8 bases, with 7 bases spanning the gap. From germline, CDR1 is SGHRS and CDR2 YFSETQ. The CDR3 nucleotides are TGCGCCAGCAGCCCCGCGGATGAGCAGTTCTTC. This sequence encodes CASSPADEQFF.

J is TRBJ1-5 and V is TRBV28; the D is unclear. The germline V and J ends were trimmed by 2 bases and 7 bases, with 15 bases remaining between them. The CDR3 totals 15 residues. Germline CDR1 and CDR2: MDHEN and SYDVKM. The CDR3 loop reads CASSLTVPREQPQHF. The CDR3, as DNA: TGTGCCAGCAGTTTAACGGTCCCGAGGGAGCAGCCCCAGCATTTT.

The chain uses TRBV7-9 and TRBJ1-3; D remains unclear. This CDR3 has 13 amino acids. In germline, CDR1 is SEHNR, CDR2 FQNEAQ (reference sequence). Trimming shortened V by 1 base and J by 11 bases, and 12 bases separated the two germline ends. The CDR3 reads CASSLVSLGPIYF. CDR3 DNA sequence: TGTGCCAGCAGCTTAGTGAGCCTGGGCCCCATATATTTT.

J is TRBJ2-1 and V is TRBV4-1, with 7 nucleotides matching TRBD2. The J segment lost 6 bases and the V segment lost 4 bases, leaving 12 bases of the junction unmatched. Germline V CDR1 and CDR2: MGHRA, YSYEKL. This CDR3 contains 16 residues. CDR3: CASSLSRGTTRNEQFF. The CDR3 coding sequence is TGCGCCAGCAGCCTTTCCCGGGGGACTACTCGCAATGAGCAGTTCTTC.